The 4 T cell receptor beta chains below all came from one sample that was sequenced in a study of cytomegalovirus exposure and HLA in healthy donors. Amplification used 60 Vbeta primers and 13 Jbeta primers. Some clones are missing from TCRdb's copy, which holds only in-frame ones; the method was immunoSEQ multiplex PCR. The sample has under 80,000 clones, approximately 67% seen once. Input material: PBMCs. The receptors were sampled from a woman in her twenties or thirties in good health and CMV-seronegative.

V and J are TRBV7-2 and TRBJ2-7; weak D call: TRBD1 (6 bases). Trimming took 3 bases from V and 2 from J, leaving 14 bases between them. CDR1 and CDR2 from the germline V gene are SGHTA and FQGNSA. This CDR3 spans 15 amino acids. The CDR3 region has the DNA TGTGCCAGCAGCTTTCAGCCAGGGGATACCTACGAGCAGTACTTC. It yields the protein CASSFQPGDTYEQYF.

The rearrangement links TRBV5-4 to TRBJ2-3; a weak D match, TRBD1 (5 bases). The CDR3 is 14 residues long. Germline loops: CDR1 SGHNT, CDR2 YYREEE (reference sequence). The V end lost 2 bases, the J end lost 1 base, and 8 bases lay between the germline ends. CDR3 loop: CASSFPTGTDTQYF. The CDR3 nucleotides read TGTGCCAGCAGCTTTCCGACAGGCACAGATACGCAGTATTTT.

V and J are TRBV6-1 and TRBJ1-3, with TRBD1 identical over 9 bases. Trimming at V came to 6 bases and at J to 4 bases, leaving 7 bases not matched to a gene. The germline CDR1 and CDR2 sequences are MNHNS and SASEGT. The CDR3 is 15 amino acids. The DNA of the CDR3 is TGTGCCAGCAGCCGGGACAGGGCGGGCGGAAACACCATATATTTT. Translating gives CASSRDRAGGNTIYF.

This rearrangement joins TRBV6-6 to TRBJ2-7; a possible D gene is TRBD2 (5 bases). The V gene's germline CDR1 is MNHNY and CDR2 SVGAGI (reference sequence). V was cut by 7 bases and J by 5 bases, with 15 bases left in between. The CDR3 is made up of 13 amino acids. The CDR3: CASTLSEGDEQYF. The DNA of the CDR3 is TGTGCCAGCACCCTGAGCGAGGGTGACGAGCAGTACTTC.